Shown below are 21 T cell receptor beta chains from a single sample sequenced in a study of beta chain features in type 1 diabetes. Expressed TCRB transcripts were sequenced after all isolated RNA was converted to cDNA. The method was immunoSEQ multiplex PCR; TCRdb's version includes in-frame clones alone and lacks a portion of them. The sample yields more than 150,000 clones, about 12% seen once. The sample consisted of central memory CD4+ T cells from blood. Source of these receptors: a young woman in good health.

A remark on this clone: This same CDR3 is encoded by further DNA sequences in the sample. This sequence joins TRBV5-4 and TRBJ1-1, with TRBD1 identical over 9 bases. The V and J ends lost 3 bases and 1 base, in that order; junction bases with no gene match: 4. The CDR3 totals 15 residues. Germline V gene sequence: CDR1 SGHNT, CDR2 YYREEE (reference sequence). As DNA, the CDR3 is TGTGCCAGCAGCTGGGGACAGGGCGGGAACACTGAAGCTTTCTTT. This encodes CASSWGQGGNTEAFF.

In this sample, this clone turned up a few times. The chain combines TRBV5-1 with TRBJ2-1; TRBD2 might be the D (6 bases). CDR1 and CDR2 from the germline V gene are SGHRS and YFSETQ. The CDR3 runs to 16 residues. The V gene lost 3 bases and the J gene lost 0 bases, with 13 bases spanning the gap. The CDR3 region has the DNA TGCGCCAGCAGCTCGGGTAGGCGGGACTCCTACAATGAGCAGTTCTTC. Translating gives CASSSGRRDSYNEQFF.

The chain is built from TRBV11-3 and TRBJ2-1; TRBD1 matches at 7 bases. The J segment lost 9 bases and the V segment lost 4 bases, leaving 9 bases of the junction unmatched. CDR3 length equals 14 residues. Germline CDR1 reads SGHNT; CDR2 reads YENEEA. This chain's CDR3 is CASSCEMTGCEQFF. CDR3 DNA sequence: TGTGCCAGCAGCTGCGAAATGACAGGGTGTGAGCAGTTCTTC.

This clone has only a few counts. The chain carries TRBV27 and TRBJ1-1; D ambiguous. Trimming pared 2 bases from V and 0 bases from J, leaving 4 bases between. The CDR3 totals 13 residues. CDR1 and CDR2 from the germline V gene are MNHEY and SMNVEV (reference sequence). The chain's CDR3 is CASSLLLNTEAFF. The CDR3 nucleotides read TGTGCCAGCAGTTTACTACTGAACACTGAAGCTTTCTTT.

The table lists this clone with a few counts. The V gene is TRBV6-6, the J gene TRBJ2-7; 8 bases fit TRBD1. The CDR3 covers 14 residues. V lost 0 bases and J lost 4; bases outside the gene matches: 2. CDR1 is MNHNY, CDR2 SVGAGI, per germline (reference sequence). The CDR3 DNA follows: TGTGCCAGCAGTTACTCCCGACAGGGGTACGAGCAGTACTTC. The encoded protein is CASSYSRQGYEQYF.

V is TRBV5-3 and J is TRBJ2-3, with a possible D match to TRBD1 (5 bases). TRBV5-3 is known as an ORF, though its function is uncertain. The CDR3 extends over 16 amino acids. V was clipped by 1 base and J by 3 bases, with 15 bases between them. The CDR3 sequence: CARSLKGNRFTDTQYF. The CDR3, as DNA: TGTGCCAGAAGCTTGAAGGGGAATCGATTTACAGATACGCAGTATTTT.

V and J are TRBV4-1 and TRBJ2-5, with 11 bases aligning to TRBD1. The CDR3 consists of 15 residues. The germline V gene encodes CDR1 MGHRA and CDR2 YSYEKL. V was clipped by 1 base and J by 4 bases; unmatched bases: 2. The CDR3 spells CASSQGTGGAETQYF. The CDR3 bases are TGCGCCAGCAGCCAAGGGACAGGGGGCGCAGAGACCCAGTACTTC.

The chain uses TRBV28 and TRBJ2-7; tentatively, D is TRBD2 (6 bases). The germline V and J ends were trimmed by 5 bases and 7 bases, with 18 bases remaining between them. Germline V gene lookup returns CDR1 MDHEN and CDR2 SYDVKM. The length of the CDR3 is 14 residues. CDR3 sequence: CASSHSTQRGEQYF. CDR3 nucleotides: TGTGCCAGCAGTCACTCGACACAACGGGGGGAGCAGTACTTC.

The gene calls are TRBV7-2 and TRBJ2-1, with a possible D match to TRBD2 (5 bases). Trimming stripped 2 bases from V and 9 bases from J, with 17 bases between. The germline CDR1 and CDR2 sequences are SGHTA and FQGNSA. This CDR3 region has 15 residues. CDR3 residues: CASSLYQRGSGEQFF. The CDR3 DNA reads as TGTGCCAGCAGCTTATACCAGAGAGGGTCAGGTGAGCAGTTCTTC. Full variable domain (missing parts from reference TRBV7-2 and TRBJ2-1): GAGVSQSPSNKVTEKGKDVELRCDPISGHTALYWYRQSLGQGLEFLIYFQGNSAPDKSGLPSDRFSAERTGGSVSTLTIQRTQQEDSAVYLCASSLYQRGSGEQFFGPGTRLTVL.

The CDR3 here is CASSLTSLQYF. The CDR3 DNA reads as TGTGCCAGCAGCTTAACTTCCCTTCAGTACTTC. The V and J genes are TRBV7-9 and TRBJ2-4; D unclear. Germline V gene data show CDR1 as SEHNR and CDR2 as FQNEAQ (reference sequence). Trimming removed 2 bases at V and 11 bases at J, with 7 bases between. The CDR3 extends over 11 amino acids.

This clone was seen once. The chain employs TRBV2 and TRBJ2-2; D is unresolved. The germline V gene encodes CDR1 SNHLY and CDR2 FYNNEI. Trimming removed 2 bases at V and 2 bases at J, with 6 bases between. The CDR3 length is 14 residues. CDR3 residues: CASSENRNTGELFF. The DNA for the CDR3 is TGTGCCAGCAGTGAAAACAGAAACACCGGGGAGCTGTTTTTT.

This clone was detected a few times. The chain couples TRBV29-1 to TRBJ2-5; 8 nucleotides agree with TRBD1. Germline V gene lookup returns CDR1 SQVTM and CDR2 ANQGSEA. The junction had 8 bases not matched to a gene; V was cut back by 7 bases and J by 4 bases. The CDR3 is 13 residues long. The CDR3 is CSAPPGGGETQYF. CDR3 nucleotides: TGCAGCGCCCCCCCAGGGGGCGGAGAGACCCAGTACTTC.

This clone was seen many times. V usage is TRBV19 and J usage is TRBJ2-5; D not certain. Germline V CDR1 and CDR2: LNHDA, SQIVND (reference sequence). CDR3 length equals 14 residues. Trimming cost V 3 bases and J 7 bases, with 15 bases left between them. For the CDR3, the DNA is TGTGCCAGTAGTATCGACGTAGCTGGTTTGACCCAGTACTTC. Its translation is CASSIDVAGLTQYF.

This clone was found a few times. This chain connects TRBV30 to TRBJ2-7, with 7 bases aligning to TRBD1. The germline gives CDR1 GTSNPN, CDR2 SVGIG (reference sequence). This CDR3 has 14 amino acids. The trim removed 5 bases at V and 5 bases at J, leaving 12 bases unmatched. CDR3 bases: TGTGCCTGGCCCCGAGACAGGGAAGTTAACGAGCAGTACTTC. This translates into CAWPRDREVNEQYF.

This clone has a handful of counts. The CDR3 bases are TGTGCCAGCAGCCAAGATAGTCGGGAAGAAGCTTTCTTT. It yields the protein CASSQDSREEAFF. This chain connects TRBV4-2 to TRBJ1-1; D call uncertain. Germline V gene data show CDR1 as LGHNA and CDR2 as YNFKEQ. CDR3 length: 13 amino acids. V lost 0 bases and J lost 8, with 10 bases in between.

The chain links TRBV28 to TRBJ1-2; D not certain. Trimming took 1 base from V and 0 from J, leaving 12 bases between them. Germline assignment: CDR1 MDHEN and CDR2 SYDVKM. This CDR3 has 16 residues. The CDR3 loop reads CASSLSGSLANYGYTF. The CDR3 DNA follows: TGTGCCAGCAGTTTATCCGGGAGTCTCGCTAACTATGGCTACACCTTC.

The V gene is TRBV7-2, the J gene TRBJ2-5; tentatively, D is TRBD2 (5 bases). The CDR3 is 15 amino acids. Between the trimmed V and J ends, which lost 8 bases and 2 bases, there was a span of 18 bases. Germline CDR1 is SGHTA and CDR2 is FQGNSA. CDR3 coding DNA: TGTGCCAGCCTCAAGTGGGGAGCTGGGCAAGAGACCCAGTACTTC. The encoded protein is CASLKWGAGQETQYF.

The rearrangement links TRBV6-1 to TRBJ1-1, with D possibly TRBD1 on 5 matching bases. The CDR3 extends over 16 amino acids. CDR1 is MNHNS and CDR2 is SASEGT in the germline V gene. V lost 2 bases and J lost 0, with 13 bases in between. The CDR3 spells CASSERGRGMNTEAFF. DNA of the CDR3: TGTGCCAGCAGTGAAAGAGGGCGGGGGATGAACACTGAAGCTTTCTTT.

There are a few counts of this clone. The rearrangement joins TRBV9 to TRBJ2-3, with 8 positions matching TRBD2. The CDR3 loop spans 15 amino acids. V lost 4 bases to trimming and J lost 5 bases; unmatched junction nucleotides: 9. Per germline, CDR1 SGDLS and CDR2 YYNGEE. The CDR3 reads CASSTHAGREDTQYF. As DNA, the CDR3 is TGTGCCAGCAGCACTCATGCCGGGAGGGAAGATACGCAGTATTTT.

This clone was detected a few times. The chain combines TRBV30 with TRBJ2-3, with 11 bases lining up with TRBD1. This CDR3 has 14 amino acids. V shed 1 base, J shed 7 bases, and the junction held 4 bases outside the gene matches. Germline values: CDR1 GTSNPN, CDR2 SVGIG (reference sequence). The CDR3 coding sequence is TGTGCCTGGAGTGGGGGACAGGGGGAATATACGCAGTATTTT. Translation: CAWSGGQGEYTQYF.

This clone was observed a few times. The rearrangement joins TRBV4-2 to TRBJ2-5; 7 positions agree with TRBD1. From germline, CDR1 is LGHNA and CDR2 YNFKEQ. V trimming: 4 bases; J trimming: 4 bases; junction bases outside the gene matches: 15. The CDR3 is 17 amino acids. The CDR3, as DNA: TGTGCCAGCAGCCGAACAGGGGAATCTCCAAAGGGAGAGACCCAGTACTTC. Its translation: CASSRTGESPKGETQYF.